Described below is a single TCR beta chain sequence and its context. The antigen remains undetermined. This table comes from immunoSEQ multiplex PCR, and its TCRdb copy is limited to in-frame clones, with some not included. The repertoire includes tens of thousands of clones, less than 95% of them detected once, and roughly 0.54% sits in the top ten. The sample belongs to a study of graft-versus-host responses after intestinal transplantation. The CDR3 extends over 14 amino acids. Germline V gene sequence: CDR1 MNHEY, CDR2 SVGAGI. Trimming took off 6 bases at V and 8 bases at J, with 17 bases between the two ends. Study-level findings and limits: Early post-transplant HvG declines were associated with peak circulating GvH clone levels.

The receptor was isolated from a human patient who received an intestinal transplant, so some T cells may come from the graft donor. The rearrangement links TRBV6-5 to TRBJ2-1, with D possibly matching TRBD1 (5 bases). The sample here was PBMCs, taken 156 days after intestinal transplant. The CDR3 coding sequence is TGTGCCAGCAGCGCCGCCGGGCAGGGCGATGAGCAGTTCTTC. It specifies CASSAAGQGDEQFF.